One sample yielded the 24 T cell receptor beta chains listed below, sequenced in a study of OX40 agonist ivuxolimab in advanced cancers. Library generation was performed with the immunoSEQ multiplex PCR assay. TCRdb holds this immuneACCESS table with in-frame rearrangements only. Some clones are missing; in checked studies, unresolved V genes explain under half, and the rest has no known cause. Here the sample has approximately 47,000 clones; about nine tenths occur a single time. The ten largest clonotypes hold 7.8% of the sample. The source material was CD4+ or CD8+ T cells sorted from blood, sampled in a trial of the OX40 agonist ivuxolimab. Receptors were obtained from an adult with an advanced solid tumor such as melanoma, head and neck, liver or kidney cancer.

V is TRBV18 and J is TRBJ2-5; the match to TRBD1 covers 7 bases. The CDR3 runs to 15 residues. Trimming took 5 bases from V and 2 from J; bases not matched to a gene: 8. Germline loops: CDR1 KGHSH, CDR2 LQKENI. CDR3 region: CASSWTGDPQETQYF. Written as DNA, the CDR3 is TGTGCCAGCTCATGGACAGGTGACCCTCAAGAGACCCAGTACTTC.

The chain couples TRBV7-2 to TRBJ1-5; D may be TRBD1 (5 bases). Germline lookup yields CDR1 SGHTA and CDR2 FQGNSA. The CDR3 spans 16 residues. V was clipped by 2 bases and J by 4 bases, with 15 bases between them. The CDR3 sequence: CASSLMGRNLNQPQHF. The CDR3 DNA sequence: TGTGCCAGCAGCTTAATGGGACGGAACCTTAATCAGCCCCAGCATTTT.

Only one count was recorded for this clone. This CDR3 is CSVWTEETQYF. As DNA, the CDR3 is TGCAGCGTTTGGACGGAAGAGACCCAGTACTTC. This chain connects TRBV29-1 to TRBJ2-5; D is unclear. There are 11 residues in the CDR3. Germline values: CDR1 SQVTM, CDR2 ANQGSEA. Trimming left V 5 bases short and J 3 bases short, with 7 bases between.

V is TRBV11-2 and J is TRBJ2-5; possible D gene TRBD2, 5 bases. The J call is in doubt because the DNA end fits TRBJ2-7 better. The V gene's germline CDR1 is SGHAT and CDR2 FQNNGV. The CDR3 totals 15 residues. The CDR3 nucleotides are TGTGCCAGCAGCTTAGTAGGCCTAGCCTCCTACGAGCAGTACTTC. It translates to CASSLVGLASYEQYF.

V usage is TRBV28 and J usage is TRBJ2-1, with 8 nucleotides matching TRBD1. Germline V lookup: CDR1 MDHEN, CDR2 SYDVKM. V trimming: 3 bases; J trimming: 8 bases; junction bases outside the gene matches: 9. The CDR3 is 15 amino acids. The CDR3 sequence: CASSFDRGPTYEQFF. The DNA of the CDR3 is TGTGCCAGCAGTTTTGACAGGGGTCCCACCTATGAGCAGTTCTTC. The full variable domain, its missing parts supplied by reference TRBV28 and TRBJ2-1, is DVKVTQSSRYLVKRTGEKVFLECVQDMDHENMFWYRQDPGLGLRLIYFSYDVKMKEKGDIPEGYSVSREKKERFSLILESASTNQTSMYLCASSFDRGPTYEQFFGPGTRLTVL.

The chain is built from TRBV19 and TRBJ2-1; 8 nucleotides align to TRBD2. After removal of 3 bases from V and 4 bases from J, the junction contained 14 bases not matched to a gene. This CDR3 contains 18 residues. Germline CDR1 and CDR2: LNHDA and SQIVND (reference sequence). CDR3 DNA sequence: TGTGCCAGTAGTATGGGGCAAATAATAGCGGGACGTTACAATGAGCAGTTCTTC. Amino acids: CASSMGQIIAGRYNEQFF.

The table lists this clone with a count of one. V gene TRBV19 combines with J gene TRBJ2-6; 11 bases are shared with TRBD1. The germline gives CDR1 LNHDA, CDR2 SQIVND (reference sequence). V dropped 6 bases and J dropped 0; count of bases not matched to a gene: 4. There are 17 residues in the CDR3. CDR3 sequence (DNA): TGTGCCAGTAGCGGGACAGGGGGTCGCTCTGGGGCCAACGTCCTGACTTTC. It specifies CASSGTGGRSGANVLTF. Based on the CDR3 plus reference TRBV19 and TRBJ2-6, the full variable domain is DGGITQSPKYLFRKEGQNVTLSCEQNLNHDAMYWYRQDPGQGLRLIYYSQIVNDFQKGDIAEGYSVSREKKESFPLTVTSAQKNPTAFYLCASSGTGGRSGANVLTFGAGSRLTVL.

CDR3 loop: CASGLGHSTDTQYF. The CDR3 coding sequence is TGTGCTAGTGGCCTTGGGCATAGCACAGATACGCAGTATTTT. This chain connects TRBV12-5 to TRBJ2-3; D ambiguous. The germline V gene encodes CDR1 LGHNT and CDR2 FRNRAP. The length of the CDR3 is 14 residues. V was trimmed by 6 bases and J by 0 bases, leaving 10 bases between them.

V is TRBV7-2 and J is TRBJ2-5; D remains ambiguous. The ends were cut back, 1 base at V and 5 bases at J, with 8 bases in the middle. Germline loops: CDR1 SGHTA, CDR2 FQGNSA. The CDR3 extends over 13 amino acids. CDR3 sequence: CASSLGLRETQYF. For the CDR3, the DNA is TGTGCCAGCAGCTTAGGCCTGAGGGAGACCCAGTACTTC.

This chain uses TRBV19 with TRBJ1-2, with D perhaps matching TRBD1 (6 bases). The V gene lost 3 bases and the J gene lost 5 bases, with 10 bases spanning the gap. This CDR3 has 13 amino acids. Germline CDR1 LNHDA, CDR2 SQIVND (reference sequence). The CDR3 bases are TGTGCCAGTAGTATCGGACAGAGGTATGGCTACACCTTC. As protein: CASSIGQRYGYTF.

The chain recombines TRBV6-6 with TRBJ2-5, with 11 bases that match TRBD1. The CDR3 is made up of 14 amino acids. Germline V gives CDR1 MNHNY, CDR2 SVGAGI (reference sequence). Trimming removed 4 bases from V and 9 bases from J; junction bases left unmatched: 7. The DNA of the CDR3 is TGTGCCAGCAGTTGGGGACAGGGGGAGGGGGCCCAGTACTTC. Translating it yields CASSWGQGEGAQYF.

The chain has TRBV6-5 and TRBJ2-2; 7 nucleotides agree with TRBD2. After removal of 8 bases from V and 3 bases from J, the junction contained 0 bases not matched to a gene. The CDR3 sequence is 12 residues long. Germline-derived CDR1 and CDR2 are MNHEY and SVGAGI. This chain's CDR3 is CASGGDTGELFF. For the CDR3, the DNA is TGTGCCAGCGGGGGGGACACCGGGGAGCTGTTTTTT.

The genes are TRBV15 and TRBJ2-5; 8 bases fit TRBD1. The V and J ends lost 8 bases and 4 bases, in that order; junction bases with no gene match: 9. Germline V gene lookup returns CDR1 LNHNV and CDR2 YYDKDF (reference sequence). There are 14 residues in the CDR3. This CDR3 reads CATQTDRVGETQYF. DNA of the CDR3: TGTGCCACCCAAACGGACAGGGTGGGAGAGACCCAGTACTTC.

The chain uses TRBV4-1 and TRBJ2-3; TRBD2 is a possible D gene (6 bases). Germline CDR1 and CDR2: MGHRA and YSYEKL. The CDR3 runs 14 residues. V was pared by 4 bases and J by 7 bases, with 15 bases between. CDR3 sequence (DNA): TGCGCCAGCAGCCCCTCGGGGAGGTTAAATACGCAGTATTTT. Protein: CASSPSGRLNTQYF.

The chain recombines TRBV19 with TRBJ2-1; the D is unclear. Germline CDR1 is LNHDA and CDR2 is SQIVND (reference sequence). CDR3 length: 15 residues. Trimming took 8 bases from V and 0 from J, leaving 14 bases between them. The CDR3 loop is CASALSGFSYNEQFF. In DNA form, the CDR3 reads TGTGCCAGTGCCCTTAGTGGGTTCTCCTACAATGAGCAGTTCTTC.

This clone was detected only once. This chain connects TRBV18 to TRBJ2-1, with unresolved D. The CDR3 is 14 residues long. V lost 1 base, J lost 2 bases, and 6 bases lay in between. Germline values: CDR1 KGHSH, CDR2 LQKENI. The CDR3 bases are TGTGCCAGCTCACCACGCGAGGCCTACAATGAGCAGTTCTTC. Translation: CASSPREAYNEQFF.

V and J are TRBV6-5 and TRBJ2-1, with D perhaps assigned TRBD1 or TRBD2 (5 bases each). V gave up 2 bases and J gave up 7 bases, with 12 bases separating them. Germline CDR1 reads MNHEY; CDR2 reads SVGAGI. This CDR3 has 14 residues. The DNA for the CDR3 is TGTGCCAGCAGTTACCCGGGACCGGAGAATGAGCAGTTCTTC. It specifies CASSYPGPENEQFF.

The CDR3 DNA reads TGTGCCAGTAGTATAACAGACGGGAATCAGCCCCAGCATTTT. Translation: CASSITDGNQPQHF. The chain joins TRBV19 to TRBJ1-5; D gene uncertain. V lost 2 bases, J lost 4 bases, and 9 bases lay in between. The CDR3 length is 14 residues. From germline, CDR1 is LNHDA and CDR2 SQIVND (reference sequence).

V and J are TRBV6-5 and TRBJ2-1; TRBD2 matches at 12 bases. CDR3 length: 15 residues. Losses at the gene ends were 5 bases for V and 6 bases for J; bases not matched to a gene: 5. Per germline, CDR1 MNHEY and CDR2 SVGAGI. The CDR3 DNA follows: TGTGCCAGCAGTGGAGGGACTAGCGGGTTCAATGAGCAGTTCTTC. Its translation is CASSGGTSGFNEQFF.

V gene TRBV18 combines with J gene TRBJ1-1; D gene unclear. Trimming took off 1 base at V and 4 bases at J, with 7 bases between the two ends. Germline CDR1 and CDR2: KGHSH and LQKENI. The CDR3 length is 13 residues. CDR3 loop: CASSPREPTEAFF. In DNA, the CDR3 is TGTGCCAGCTCACCACGGGAACCCACTGAAGCTTTCTTT.

The chain employs TRBV5-4 and TRBJ2-7; 10 positions match TRBD2. CDR1 SGHNT and CDR2 YYREEE come from the germline V gene (reference sequence). The length of the CDR3 is 13 residues. V shed 3 bases and J 3 bases; nucleotides not matched to a gene: 0. CDR3 bases: TGTGCCAGCAGCTGGACTAGCGGCTACGAGCAGTACTTC. It yields the protein CASSWTSGYEQYF.

This clone was counted a single time. The rearrangement joins TRBV21-1 to TRBJ2-5; the DNA was not compared with TRBD2, the D call given in the table. TRBV21-1 counts as a pseudogene. The CDR3 runs 17 residues. The CDR3: CASSKEMWPAGDETQYF. The CDR3 DNA sequence: TGTGCCAGCAGCAAAGAAATGTGGCCAGCGGGAGATGAGACCCAGTACTTC.

The gene calls are TRBV19 and TRBJ2-5, with D perhaps TRBD1 (6 bases). V was trimmed by 7 bases and J by 5 bases, leaving 17 bases between them. Per germline, CDR1 LNHDA and CDR2 SQIVND (reference sequence). The CDR3 runs to 14 residues. The CDR3 region is CASTKTTGGETQYF. For the CDR3, the DNA is TGTGCCAGTACCAAAACGACAGGCGGGGAGACCCAGTACTTC.

This clone was detected once. The V and J genes are TRBV4-1 and TRBJ2-3; D remains unclear. The germline gives CDR1 MGHRA, CDR2 YSYEKL. This CDR3 has 14 residues. Between the trimmed V and J ends, which lost 5 bases and 2 bases, there was a span of 11 bases. The CDR3 nucleotides read TGCGCCAGCAGCTTAGACCGCCACACAGATACGCAGTATTTT. Translation gives CASSLDRHTDTQYF.